The 12 T cell receptor beta chains below were found in one sample sequenced in a study of T cell responses to AZD1222 COVID-19 vaccine. Generated by immunoSEQ multiplex PCR, the TCRdb table keeps only in-frame clones and is missing some. Among 120,000 to 150,000 clones listed, 88% were seen once. The starting material was peripheral blood, obtained 28 days after the second dose of the MenACWY control vaccine. These receptors were collected from an adult who received the MenACWY meningococcal vaccine as a control.

This chain joins TRBV7-2 and TRBJ2-7, with D possibly being TRBD1 (5 bases). This CDR3 region has 16 residues. Germline V gene lookup returns CDR1 SGHTA and CDR2 FQGNSA. Trimming pared 2 bases from V and 2 bases from J, leaving 16 bases between. The chain's CDR3 is CASSLYVTTATYEQYF. In DNA, the CDR3 is TGTGCCAGCAGCTTATACGTTACGACAGCGACCTACGAGCAGTACTTC.

The chain employs TRBV21-1 and TRBJ1-5; the tabulated D call, TRBD1, remains unverified against the DNA. TRBV21-1 is labeled a pseudogene. The CDR3 is made up of 16 amino acids. Here the CDR3 reads CASSRVGLYSNQPQHF. The CDR3 DNA is TGTGCCAGCAGCAGAGTGGGCCTTTATAGCAATCAGCCCCAGCATTTT.

This chain links TRBV28 with TRBJ1-2; the match to TRBD1 covers 8 bases. The CDR3 has 14 amino acids. J was trimmed by 4 bases and V by 5 bases; bases with no gene match: 6. Germline V gene lookup returns CDR1 MDHEN and CDR2 SYDVKM. The CDR3 DNA reads as TGTGCCAGCAGTAGCACCGGGACAGGCTATGGCTACACCTTC. Translation gives CASSSTGTGYGYTF.

This clone has a single count. The chain is built from TRBV30 and TRBJ2-3; D not certain. This CDR3 has 14 residues. CDR1 and CDR2 (germline): GTSNPN, SVGIG (reference sequence). The V gene lost 1 base and the J gene lost 6 bases, with 14 bases spanning the gap. The CDR3 sequence is CAWSATAVTDTQYF. CDR3 nucleotide sequence: TGTGCCTGGAGTGCAACGGCAGTCACGGATACGCAGTATTTT.

The chain joins TRBV20-1 to TRBJ2-5, with no clear D. The CDR3 covers 10 residues. V dropped 4 bases and J dropped 5 bases, with 5 bases sitting between them. Germline CDR1 and CDR2: DFQATT and SNEGSKA (reference sequence). CDR3 amino acids: CSATRETQYF. The CDR3 DNA sequence: TGCAGTGCTACCCGGGAGACCCAGTACTTC.

The J gene is TRBJ2-5, the V gene TRBV18; no definite D call. V was shortened by 3 bases and J by 2 bases, with 7 bases between the two germline ends. This CDR3 comprises 13 residues. In germline, CDR1 is KGHSH, CDR2 LQKENI. The CDR3 sequence: CASSPGQQETQYF. The CDR3 DNA follows: TGTGCCAGCTCACCCGGGCAACAAGAGACCCAGTACTTC.

The genes are TRBV5-1 and TRBJ1-1; D is uncertain. Germline CDR1 SGHRS, CDR2 YFSETQ. The CDR3 consists of 13 residues. Deletions cut 0 bases from V and 3 bases from J, with 6 bases between. This chain's CDR3 is CASSLEADTEAFF. The CDR3 region has the DNA TGCGCCAGCAGCTTGGAGGCGGACACTGAAGCTTTCTTT.

This clone was observed a handful of times. This rearrangement joins TRBV7-9 to TRBJ1-2; TRBD1 is a possible D gene (6 bases). Trimming left V 4 bases short and J 2 bases short, with 20 bases between. CDR1 is SEHNR and CDR2 is FQNEAQ in the germline V gene (reference sequence). The CDR3 totals 17 residues. The CDR3 DNA reads as TGTGCCAGCAGCTCTGACGTCGGGAGGGGGAAAAACTATGGCTACACCTTC. This gives the protein CASSSDVGRGKNYGYTF.

The chain has TRBV15 and TRBJ1-4; TRBD1 aligns across 7 bases. The CDR3 length is 17 residues. CDR1 LNHNV and CDR2 YYDKDF come from the germline V gene (reference sequence). V shed 1 base, J shed 0 bases, and the junction held 5 bases outside the gene matches. CDR3 DNA sequence: TGTGCCACCAGCAGAGTCGGCAGGGGGACAACTAATGAAAAACTGTTTTTT. The encoded protein is CATSRVGRGTTNEKLFF.

The V and J genes are TRBV4-2 and TRBJ2-1, with D tentatively TRBD1 or TRBD2 (5 bases each). The V end lost 1 base, the J end lost 4 bases, and 17 bases lay between the germline ends. CDR3 size: 17 residues. From germline, CDR1 is LGHNA and CDR2 YNFKEQ. The DNA for the CDR3 is TGTGCCAGCAGCCAAGGGGTGGGGACCGCAGGATACAATGAGCAGTTCTTC. Translation: CASSQGVGTAGYNEQFF.

The V call is TRBV5-1, the J call TRBJ2-3; D possibly corresponds to TRBD1 (5 bases). CDR3 size: 14 residues. V lost 0 bases, J lost 2 bases, and 7 bases lay in between. CDR1 is SGHRS and CDR2 is YFSETQ in the germline V gene. CDR3 nucleotides: TGCGCCAGCAGCTTGGACAGGAACACAGATACGCAGTATTTT. This sequence encodes CASSLDRNTDTQYF.

The chain links TRBV4-3 to TRBJ2-1; D not certain. In germline, CDR1 is LGHNA, CDR2 YSLEER. V lost 0 bases, J lost 5 bases, and 17 bases lay in between. This CDR3 spans 17 amino acids. The CDR3 coding sequence is TGCGCCAGCAGCCAAGACGTCAGGCCTTTACGAAACAATGAGCAGTTCTTC. This codes for CASSQDVRPLRNNEQFF.